Sequencing of this T cell receptor (beta chain) was carried out in a study of beta chain features in type 1 diabetes. This clone has just a few counts. The CDR3 runs to 11 residues. Trimming removed 3 bases at V and 3 bases at J, with 2 bases between. CDR1 SGHTA and CDR2 FQGNSA come from the germline V gene. Expressed TCRB transcripts got sequenced, as all isolated RNA was reverse transcribed. Profiled with immunoSEQ multiplex PCR; TCRdb holds only in-frame clones, not every one. The profile shows approximately 330,000 clones, around 10% of them singletons. The source is a young woman in good health. Sequenced: naive CD4+ T cells from blood. This sequence joins TRBV7-2 and TRBJ1-1; no definite D call. CDR3: CASSFYTEAFF. The CDR3 DNA reads as TGTGCCAGCAGCTTCTACACTGAAGCTTTCTTT.